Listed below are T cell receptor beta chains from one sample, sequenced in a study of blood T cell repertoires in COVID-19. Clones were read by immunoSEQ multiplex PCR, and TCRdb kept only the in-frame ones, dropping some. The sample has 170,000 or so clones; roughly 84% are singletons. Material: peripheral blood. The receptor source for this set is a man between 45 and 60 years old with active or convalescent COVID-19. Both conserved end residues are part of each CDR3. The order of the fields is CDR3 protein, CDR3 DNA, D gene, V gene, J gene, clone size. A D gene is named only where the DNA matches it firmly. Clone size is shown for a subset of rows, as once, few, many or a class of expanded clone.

CDR3: CASYLAGGPQYF
DNA: TGCGCCAGCTATCTAGCGGGCGGGCCCCAGTACTTC
D: TRBD2
V: TRBV5-1
J: TRBJ2-5
size: -

CDR3: CASSRNTEAFF
DNA: TGTGCCAGCAGTCGGAACACTGAAGCTTTCTTT
D: -
V: TRBV12-3/TRBV12-4
J: TRBJ1-1
size: -

CDR3: CASSLAGDNEQFF
DNA: TGTGCCAGCAGCCTAGCGGGAGACAATGAGCAGTTCTTC
D: TRBD2
V: TRBV6-6
J: TRBJ2-1
size: -

CDR3: CASRQRTGIITEAFF
DNA: TGTGCCAGCAGACAGAGGACAGGGATAATTACTGAAGCTTTCTTT
D: TRBD1
V: TRBV3-1/TRBV3-2
J: TRBJ1-1
size: -

CDR3: CASSLGGGTSTSTDTQYF
DNA: TGTGCCAGCAGCTTAGGAGGTGGGACTAGCACAAGCACAGATACGCAGTATTTT
D: TRBD2
V: TRBV11-3
J: TRBJ2-3
size: -

CDR3: CASSRQGWDSYEQYF
DNA: TGTGCCAGCTCTCGGCAGGGATGGGACTCCTACGAGCAGTACTTC
D: -
V: TRBV7-9
J: TRBJ2-7
size: -

CDR3: CASSQEPGTGGMNTEAFF
DNA: TGCGCCAGCAGCCAAGAACCCGGGACAGGGGGAATGAACACTGAAGCTTTCTTT
D: TRBD1
V: TRBV4-3
J: TRBJ1-1
size: once

CDR3: CASSTTVYTEAFF
DNA: TGTGCCAGTAGTACGACAGTATACACTGAAGCTTTCTTT
D: -
V: TRBV19
J: TRBJ1-1
size: -

CDR3: CASSPDFGENQPQHF
DNA: TGTGCCAGCAGCCCCGACTTCGGGGAAAATCAGCCCCAGCATTTT
D: -
V: TRBV7-2
J: TRBJ1-5
size: -

CDR3: CASGPGQQITDTQYF
DNA: TGTGCTAGTGGCCCGGGACAGCAGATAACAGATACGCAGTATTTT
D: TRBD1
V: TRBV12-5
J: TRBJ2-3
size: -

CDR3: CASSTTLTNYGYTF
DNA: TGTGCCAGCAGCACAACGCTTACTAACTATGGCTACACCTTC
D: -
V: TRBV27
J: TRBJ1-2
size: once

CDR3: CASSLPGTADTGELFF
DNA: TGTGCCAGCAGCCTACCCGGGACAGCTGATACCGGGGAGCTGTTTTTT
D: TRBD1
V: TRBV5-4
J: TRBJ2-2
size: -

CDR3: CASSFGTSGVNTQYF
DNA: TGCGCCAGCAGCTTCGGGACTAGCGGGGTGAATACGCAGTATTTT
D: TRBD2
V: TRBV5-1
J: TRBJ2-3
size: -

CDR3: CASRRDLNSYNEQFF
DNA: TGCGCCAGCAGGCGGGATCTCAACTCCTACAATGAGCAGTTCTTC
D: -
V: TRBV10-1
J: TRBJ2-1
size: -

CDR3: CATSRQGDPYEQYF
DNA: TGTGCCACCAGCAGACAGGGGGATCCATACGAGCAGTACTTC
D: TRBD1
V: TRBV15
J: TRBJ2-7
size: -

CDR3: CASSLPTGVNAEAFF
DNA: TGTGCCAGCAGCCTTCCCACAGGGGTTAACGCTGAAGCTTTCTTT
D: TRBD1
V: TRBV5-4
J: TRBJ1-1
size: -

CDR3: CASRRTGNTEAFF
DNA: TGTGCCAGCAGACGGACAGGGAACACTGAAGCTTTCTTT
D: TRBD1
V: TRBV3-1/TRBV3-2
J: TRBJ1-1
size: -

CDR3: CASSARGVNTEAFF
DNA: TGTGCCAGCAGTGCACGAGGAGTGAACACTGAAGCTTTCTTT
D: -
V: TRBV6-2/TRBV6-3
J: TRBJ1-1
size: -

CDR3: CASSLYTGTSTDTQYF
DNA: TGTGCCAGCAGTTTATATACGGGGACTAGCACAGATACGCAGTATTTT
D: -
V: TRBV27
J: TRBJ2-3
size: -

CDR3: CASSMIGRGRAQETQYF
DNA: TGTGCCAGTAGTATGATTGGGCGCGGGAGGGCCCAGGAGACCCAGTACTTC
D: TRBD2
V: TRBV19
J: TRBJ2-5
size: -

CDR3: CASSLGTPMVDTQYF
DNA: TGTGCCAGCAGCCTCGGGACTCCCATGGTAGATACGCAGTATTTT
D: -
V: TRBV7-2
J: TRBJ2-3
size: -

CDR3: CASRRATYEQYF
DNA: TGTGCCAGCAGGCGCGCCACCTACGAGCAGTACTTC
D: -
V: TRBV6-1
J: TRBJ2-7
size: -

CDR3: CATGGAGVLPLNEQFF
DNA: TGTGCCACCGGGGGGGCGGGCGTCCTTCCCCTCAATGAGCAGTTCTTC
D: TRBD2
V: TRBV28
J: TRBJ2-1
size: -